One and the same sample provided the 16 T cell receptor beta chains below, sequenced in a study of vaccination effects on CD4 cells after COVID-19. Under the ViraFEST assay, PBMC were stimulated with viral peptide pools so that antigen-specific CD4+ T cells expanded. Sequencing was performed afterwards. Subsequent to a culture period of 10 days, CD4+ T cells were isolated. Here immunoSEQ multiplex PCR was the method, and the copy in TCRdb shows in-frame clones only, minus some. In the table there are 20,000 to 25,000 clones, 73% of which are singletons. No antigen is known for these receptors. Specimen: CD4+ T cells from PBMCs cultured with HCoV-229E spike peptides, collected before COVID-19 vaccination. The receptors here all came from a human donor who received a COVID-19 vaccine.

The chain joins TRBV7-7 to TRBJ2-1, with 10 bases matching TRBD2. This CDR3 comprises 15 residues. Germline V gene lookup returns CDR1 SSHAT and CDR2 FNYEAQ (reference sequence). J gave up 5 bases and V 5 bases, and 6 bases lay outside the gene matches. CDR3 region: CASSSGRAANNEQFF. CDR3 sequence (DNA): TGTGCCAGCAGCAGCGGGAGGGCCGCTAACAATGAGCAGTTCTTC.

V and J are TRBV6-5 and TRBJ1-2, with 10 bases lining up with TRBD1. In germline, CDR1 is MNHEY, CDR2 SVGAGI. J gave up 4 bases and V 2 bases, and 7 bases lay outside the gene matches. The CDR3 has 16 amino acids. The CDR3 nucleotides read TGTGCCAGCAGTTACGGGAACCGACAGGGGGCCTATGGCTACACCTTC. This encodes CASSYGNRQGAYGYTF.

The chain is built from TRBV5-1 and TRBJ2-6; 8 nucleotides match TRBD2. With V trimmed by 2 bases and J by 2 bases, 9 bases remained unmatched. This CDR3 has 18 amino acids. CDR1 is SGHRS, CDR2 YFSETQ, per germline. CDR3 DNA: TGCGCCAGCAGCTTACCGGGACTAGAGGGTACTGGGGCCAACGTCCTGACTTTC. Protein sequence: CASSLPGLEGTGANVLTF.

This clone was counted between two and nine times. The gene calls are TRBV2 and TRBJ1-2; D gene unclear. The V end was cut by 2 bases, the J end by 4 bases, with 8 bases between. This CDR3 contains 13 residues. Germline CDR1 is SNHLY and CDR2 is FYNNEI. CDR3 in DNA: TGTGCCAGCAGTGAACGGCAGATCTATGGCTACACCTTC. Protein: CASSERQIYGYTF.

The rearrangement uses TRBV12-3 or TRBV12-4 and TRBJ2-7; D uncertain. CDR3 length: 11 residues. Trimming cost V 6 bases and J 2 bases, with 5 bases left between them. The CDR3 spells CASSRTYEQYF. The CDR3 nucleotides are TGTGCCAGCAGCCGCACCTACGAGCAGTACTTC.

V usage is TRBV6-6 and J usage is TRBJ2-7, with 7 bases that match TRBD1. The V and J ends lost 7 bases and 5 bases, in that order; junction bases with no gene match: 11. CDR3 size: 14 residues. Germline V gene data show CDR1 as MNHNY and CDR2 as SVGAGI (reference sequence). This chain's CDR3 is CASTRQGDGDEQYF. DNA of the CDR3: TGTGCCAGCACCCGCCAGGGGGATGGAGACGAGCAGTACTTC.

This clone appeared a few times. The CDR3 spells CASSYHRDQETQYF. CDR3 coding DNA: TGTGCCAGCAGCTATCACAGGGACCAAGAGACCCAGTACTTC. This chain connects TRBV25-1 to TRBJ2-5, with a weak D call TRBD1 (6 bases). V shed 6 bases and J shed 0 bases, with 11 bases lying between them. The CDR3 totals 14 residues. The germline V gene encodes CDR1 MGHDK and CDR2 SYGVNS. Together with reference TRBV25-1 and TRBJ2-5, the CDR3 gives the full variable domain: EADIYQTPRYLVIGTGKKITLECSQTMGHDKMYWYQQDPGMELHLIHYSYGVNSTEKGDLSSESTVSRIRTEHFPLTLESARPSHTSQYLCASSYHRDQETQYFGPGTRLLVL.

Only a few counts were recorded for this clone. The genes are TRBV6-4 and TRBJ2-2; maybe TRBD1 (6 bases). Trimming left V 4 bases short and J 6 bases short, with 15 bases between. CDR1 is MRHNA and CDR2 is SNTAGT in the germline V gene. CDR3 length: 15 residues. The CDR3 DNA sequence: TGTGCCAGCAGTGTCGCAGGGGAAGTGGCCGGGGAGCTGTTTTTT. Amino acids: CASSVAGEVAGELFF.

CDR3 sequence (DNA): TGCGCCAGCAGTCCATTCCTCACCGGGGAGCTGTTTTTT. This translates into CASSPFLTGELFF. This chain uses TRBV10-1 with TRBJ2-2; D remains unclear. The CDR3 sequence is 13 residues long. Germline lookup yields CDR1 WNHNN and CDR2 SYGVQD (reference sequence). Trimming removed 5 bases at V and 4 bases at J, with 8 bases between.

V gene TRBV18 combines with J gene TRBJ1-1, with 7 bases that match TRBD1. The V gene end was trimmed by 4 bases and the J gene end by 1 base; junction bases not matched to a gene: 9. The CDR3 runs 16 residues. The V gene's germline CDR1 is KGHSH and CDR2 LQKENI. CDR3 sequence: CASSRDKGASNTEAFF. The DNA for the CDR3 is TGTGCCAGCTCACGCGACAAGGGGGCTTCGAACACTGAAGCTTTCTTT.

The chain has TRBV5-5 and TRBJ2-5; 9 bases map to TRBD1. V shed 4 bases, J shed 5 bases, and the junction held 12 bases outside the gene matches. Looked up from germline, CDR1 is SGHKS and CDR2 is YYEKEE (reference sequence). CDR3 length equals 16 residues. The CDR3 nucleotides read TGTGCCAGCAGCCGGGACAGGGCCGACGTTGCGGAGACCCAGTACTTC. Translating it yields CASSRDRADVAETQYF.

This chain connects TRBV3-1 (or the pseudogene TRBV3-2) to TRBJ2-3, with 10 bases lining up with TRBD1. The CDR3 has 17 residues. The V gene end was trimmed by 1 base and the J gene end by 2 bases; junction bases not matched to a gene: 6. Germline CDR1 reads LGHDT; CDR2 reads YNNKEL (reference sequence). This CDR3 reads CASSQGRQGAATDTQYF. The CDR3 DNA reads TGTGCCAGCAGCCAAGGGCGACAGGGGGCAGCCACAGATACGCAGTATTTT.

CDR3 residues: CASSFEEVGYGYTF. The CDR3 nucleotides read TGCGCCAGCAGCTTTGAGGAGGTGGGCTATGGCTACACCTTC. The genes are TRBV5-1 and TRBJ1-2; D uncertain. CDR1 and CDR2 from the germline V gene are SGHRS and YFSETQ. V was pared by 2 bases and J by 4 bases, with 12 bases between. CDR3 length equals 14 residues.

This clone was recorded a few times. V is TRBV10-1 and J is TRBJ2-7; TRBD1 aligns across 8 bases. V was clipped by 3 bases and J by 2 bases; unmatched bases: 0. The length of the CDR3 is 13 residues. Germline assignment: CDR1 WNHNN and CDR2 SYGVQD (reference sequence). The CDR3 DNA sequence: TGCGCCAGCAGTGACAGGGGGCCCTACGAGCAGTACTTC. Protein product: CASSDRGPYEQYF.

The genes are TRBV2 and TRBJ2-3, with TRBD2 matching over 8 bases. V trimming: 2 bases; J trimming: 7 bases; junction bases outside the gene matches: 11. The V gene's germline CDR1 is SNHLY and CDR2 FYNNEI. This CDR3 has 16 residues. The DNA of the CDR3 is TGTGCCAGCAGTGAACGCTTAAGCGGGAGTAGGCATACGCAGTATTTT. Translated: CASSERLSGSRHTQYF.

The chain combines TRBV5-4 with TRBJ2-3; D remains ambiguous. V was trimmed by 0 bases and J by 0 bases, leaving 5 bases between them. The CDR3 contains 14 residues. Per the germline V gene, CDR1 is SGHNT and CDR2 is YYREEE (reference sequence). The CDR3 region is CASSLEVSTDTQYF. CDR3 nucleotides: TGTGCCAGCAGCTTGGAGGTCAGCACAGATACGCAGTATTTT.